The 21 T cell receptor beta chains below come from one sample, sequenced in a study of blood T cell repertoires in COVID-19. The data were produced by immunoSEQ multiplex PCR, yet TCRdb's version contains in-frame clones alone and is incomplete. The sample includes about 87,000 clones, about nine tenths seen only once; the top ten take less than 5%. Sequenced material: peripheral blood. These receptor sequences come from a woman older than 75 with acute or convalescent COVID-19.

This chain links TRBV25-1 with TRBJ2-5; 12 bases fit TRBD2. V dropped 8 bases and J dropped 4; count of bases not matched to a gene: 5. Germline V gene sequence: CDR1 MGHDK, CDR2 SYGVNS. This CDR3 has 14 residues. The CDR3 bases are TGTGCCAGCTCCCTAGCGGGAGGGGGAGAGACCCAGTACTTC. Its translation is CASSLAGGGETQYF. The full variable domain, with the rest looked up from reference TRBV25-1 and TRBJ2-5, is EADIYQTPRYLVIGTGKKITLECSQTMGHDKMYWYQQDPGMELHLIHYSYGVNSTEKGDLSSESTVSRIRTEHFPLTLESARPSHTSQYLCASSLAGGGETQYFGPGTRLLVL.

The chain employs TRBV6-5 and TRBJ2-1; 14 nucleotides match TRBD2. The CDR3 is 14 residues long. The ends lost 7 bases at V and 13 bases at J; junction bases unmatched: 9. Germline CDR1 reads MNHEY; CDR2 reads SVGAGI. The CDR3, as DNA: TGTGCCAGCATATCCGGGACTAGCGGGAGTCAACAGTTCTTC. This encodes CASISGTSGSQQFF.

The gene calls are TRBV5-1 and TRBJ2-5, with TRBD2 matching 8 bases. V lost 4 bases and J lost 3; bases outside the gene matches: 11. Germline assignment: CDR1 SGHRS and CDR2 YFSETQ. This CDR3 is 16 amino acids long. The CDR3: CASSPRAGDKEETQYF. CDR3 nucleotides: TGCGCCAGCAGCCCCAGAGCGGGAGACAAGGAAGAGACCCAGTACTTC.

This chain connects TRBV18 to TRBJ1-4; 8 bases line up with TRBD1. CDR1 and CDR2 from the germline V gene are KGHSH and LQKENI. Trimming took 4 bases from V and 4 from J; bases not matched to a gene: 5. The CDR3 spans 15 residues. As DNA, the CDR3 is TGTGCCAGCTCACGTACGGGACAGGATAATGAAAAACTGTTTTTT. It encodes CASSRTGQDNEKLFF.

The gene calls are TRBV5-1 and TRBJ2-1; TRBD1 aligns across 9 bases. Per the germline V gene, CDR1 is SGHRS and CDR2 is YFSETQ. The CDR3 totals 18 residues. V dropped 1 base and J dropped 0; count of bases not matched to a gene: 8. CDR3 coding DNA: TGCGCCAGCAGCTTGCGGCCCCGGGACAGGGACTCCTACAATGAGCAGTTCTTC. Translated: CASSLRPRDRDSYNEQFF.

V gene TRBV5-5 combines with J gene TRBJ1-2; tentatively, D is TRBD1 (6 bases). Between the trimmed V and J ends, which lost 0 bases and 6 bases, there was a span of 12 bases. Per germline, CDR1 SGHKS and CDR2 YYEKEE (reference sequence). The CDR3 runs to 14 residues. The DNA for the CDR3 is TGTGCCAGCAGCTTGGACCCAGGGGTACATGGCTACACCTTC. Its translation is CASSLDPGVHGYTF.

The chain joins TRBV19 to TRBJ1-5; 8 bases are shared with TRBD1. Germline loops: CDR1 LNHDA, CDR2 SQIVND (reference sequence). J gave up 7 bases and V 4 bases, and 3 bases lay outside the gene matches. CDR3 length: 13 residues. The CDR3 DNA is TGTGCCAGTAGTAACGGACAGGGACAGCCCCAGCATTTT. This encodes CASSNGQGQPQHF.

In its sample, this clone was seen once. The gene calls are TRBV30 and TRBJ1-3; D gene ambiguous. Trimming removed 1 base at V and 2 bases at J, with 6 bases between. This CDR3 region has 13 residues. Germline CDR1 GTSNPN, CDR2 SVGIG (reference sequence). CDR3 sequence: CAWSAQTGNTIYF. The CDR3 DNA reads TGTGCCTGGAGTGCCCAAACTGGAAACACCATATATTTT.

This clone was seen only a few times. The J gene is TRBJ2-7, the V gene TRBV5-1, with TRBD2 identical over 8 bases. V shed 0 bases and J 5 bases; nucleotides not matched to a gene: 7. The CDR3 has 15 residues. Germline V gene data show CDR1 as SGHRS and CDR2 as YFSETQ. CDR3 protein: CASSLAGGAAHEQYF. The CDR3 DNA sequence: TGCGCCAGCAGCTTGGCCGGGGGGGCGGCCCACGAGCAGTACTTC.

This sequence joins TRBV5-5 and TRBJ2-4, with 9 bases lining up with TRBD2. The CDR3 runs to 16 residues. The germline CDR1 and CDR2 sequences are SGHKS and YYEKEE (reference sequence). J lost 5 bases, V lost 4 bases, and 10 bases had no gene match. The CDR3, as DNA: TGTGCCAGCAGCGCCCTTGGGCGGGGGGGGGAAAACATTCAGTACTTC. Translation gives CASSALGRGGENIQYF.

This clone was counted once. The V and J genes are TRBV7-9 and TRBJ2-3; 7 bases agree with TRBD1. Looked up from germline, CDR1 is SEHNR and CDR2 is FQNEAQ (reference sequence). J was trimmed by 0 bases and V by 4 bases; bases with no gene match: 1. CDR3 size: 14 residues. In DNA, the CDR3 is TGTGCCAGCAGCTCGGACAGGAGCACAGATACGCAGTATTTT. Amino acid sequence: CASSSDRSTDTQYF.

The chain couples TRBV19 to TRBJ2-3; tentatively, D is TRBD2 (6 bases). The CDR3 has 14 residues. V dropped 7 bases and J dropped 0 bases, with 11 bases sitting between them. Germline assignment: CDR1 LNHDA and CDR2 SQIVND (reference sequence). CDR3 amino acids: CASTRGASTDTQYF. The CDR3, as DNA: TGTGCCAGTACCCGCGGGGCTAGCACAGATACGCAGTATTTT.

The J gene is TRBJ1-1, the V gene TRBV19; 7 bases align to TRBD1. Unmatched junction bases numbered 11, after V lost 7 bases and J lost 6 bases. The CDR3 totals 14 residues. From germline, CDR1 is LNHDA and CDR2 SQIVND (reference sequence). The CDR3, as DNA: TGTGCCAGTACCCCCCTACAGGGGCTCCCTGAAGCTTTCTTT. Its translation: CASTPLQGLPEAFF.

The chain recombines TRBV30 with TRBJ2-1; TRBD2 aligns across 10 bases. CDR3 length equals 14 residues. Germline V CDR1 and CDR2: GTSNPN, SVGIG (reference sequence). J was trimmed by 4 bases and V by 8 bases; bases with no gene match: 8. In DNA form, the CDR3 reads TGTGCCGGGGGGTCTAGCGGGGGTTACAATGAGCAGTTCTTC. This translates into CAGGSSGGYNEQFF.

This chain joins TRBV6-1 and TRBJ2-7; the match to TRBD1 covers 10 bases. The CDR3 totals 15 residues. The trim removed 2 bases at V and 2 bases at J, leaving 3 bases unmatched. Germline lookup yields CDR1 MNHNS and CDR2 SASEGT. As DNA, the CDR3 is TGTGCCAGCAGTGAACCGGGACAGGGGACCTACGAGCAGTACTTC. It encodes CASSEPGQGTYEQYF.

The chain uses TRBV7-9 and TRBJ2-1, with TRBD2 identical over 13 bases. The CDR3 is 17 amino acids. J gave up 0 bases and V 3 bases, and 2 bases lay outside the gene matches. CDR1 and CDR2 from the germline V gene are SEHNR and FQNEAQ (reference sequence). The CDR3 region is CASSFTSGRASYNEQFF. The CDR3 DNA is TGTGCCAGCAGCTTCACTAGCGGGAGGGCCTCCTACAATGAGCAGTTCTTC.

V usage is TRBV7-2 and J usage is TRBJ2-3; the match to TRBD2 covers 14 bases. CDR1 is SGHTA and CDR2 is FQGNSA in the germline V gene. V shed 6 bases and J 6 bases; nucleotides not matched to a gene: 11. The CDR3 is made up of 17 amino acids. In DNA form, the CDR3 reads TGTGCCAGCAGTTTACGACTAGCGGGAGGGGGAGGGGATACGCAGTATTTT. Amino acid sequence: CASSLRLAGGGGDTQYF.

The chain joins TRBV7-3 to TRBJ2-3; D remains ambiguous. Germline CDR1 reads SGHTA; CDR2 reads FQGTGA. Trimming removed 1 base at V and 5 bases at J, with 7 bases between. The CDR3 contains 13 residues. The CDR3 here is CASSLNSGDTQYF. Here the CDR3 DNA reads TGTGCCAGCAGCTTAAATTCGGGAGATACGCAGTATTTT.

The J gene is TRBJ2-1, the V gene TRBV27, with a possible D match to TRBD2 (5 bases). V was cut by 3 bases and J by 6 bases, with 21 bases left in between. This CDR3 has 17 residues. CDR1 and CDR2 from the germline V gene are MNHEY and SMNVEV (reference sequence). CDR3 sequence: CASSFRVVAVSGNEQFF. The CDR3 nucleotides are TGTGCCAGCAGTTTCCGTGTTGTGGCGGTCAGCGGCAATGAGCAGTTCTTC.

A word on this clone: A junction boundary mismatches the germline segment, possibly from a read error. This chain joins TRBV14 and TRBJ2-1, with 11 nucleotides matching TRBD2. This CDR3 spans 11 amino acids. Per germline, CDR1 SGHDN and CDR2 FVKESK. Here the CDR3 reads CASSQGGLAVF. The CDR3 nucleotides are TGTGCCAGCAGCCAAGGGGGACTAGCGGTCTTC. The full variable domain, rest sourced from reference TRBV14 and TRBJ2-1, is EAGVTQFPSHSVIEKGQTVTLRCDPISGHDNLYWYRRVMGKEIKFLLHFVKESKQDESGMPNNRFLAERTGGTYSTLKVQPAELEDSGVYFCASSQGGLAVFGPGTRLTVL.

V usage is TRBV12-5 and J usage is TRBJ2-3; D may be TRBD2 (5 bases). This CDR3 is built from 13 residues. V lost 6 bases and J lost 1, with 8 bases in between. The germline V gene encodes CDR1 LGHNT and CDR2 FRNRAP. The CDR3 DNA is TGTGCTAGTGGCCGGGGTGGCACAGATACGCAGTATTTT. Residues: CASGRGGTDTQYF.